These T cell receptor beta chains were read from a single sample in a study of blood T cells in healthy people across ages. MiXCR was run by TCRdb on the 5' RACE reads, yielding one entry per CDR3 protein. The data hold 700,000 to 800,000 distinct CDR3 sequences, with roughly 41% observed a single time. Sequencing was performed on blood. The origin of the receptors is a woman aged 55-69 years in good health. The CDR3 runs from the conserved cysteine through the conserved F or W. Fields, in order: J gene, clone size, V gene, D gene, CDR3 protein, CDR3 DNA. D genes are given only for firm matches. The size field is filled for only some rows; it gives once, few, many or a size class.

J: TRBJ2-7
size: .
V: TRBV7-3
D: TRBD2
CDR3: CASSSGTSGPYEQYF
DNA: TGTGCCAGCAGCTCCGGGACTAGCGGCCCCTACGAGCAGTACTTC

J: TRBJ1-5
size: .
V: TRBV4-2
D: .
CDR3: CASSQREGNQPQHF
DNA: TGTGCCAGCAGCCAACGGGAAGGCAATCAGCCCCAGCATTTT

J: TRBJ2-7
size: few
V: TRBV29-1
D: TRBD2
CDR3: CSVDGTSGGAYEQYF
DNA: TGCAGCGTCGACGGGACTAGCGGGGGAGCCTACGAGCAGTACTTC

J: TRBJ1-2
size: many
V: TRBV7-2
D: TRBD1
CDR3: CASSRGQGNNYGYTF
DNA: TGTGCCAGCAGCCGCGGACAGGGAAATAACTATGGCTACACCTTC

J: TRBJ2-1
size: few
V: TRBV29-1
D: TRBD1
CDR3: CSTTGTGGADKYNEQFF
DNA: TGCAGCACGACCGGGACAGGGGGCGCGGACAAATACAATGAGCAGTTCTTC

J: TRBJ1-1
size: .
V: TRBV6-5
D: TRBD1
CDR3: CASKGTGGTEAFF
DNA: TGTGCCAGCAAAGGGACAGGGGGCACTGAAGCTTTCTTT

J: TRBJ2-7
size: few
V: TRBV6-5
D: .
CDR3: CASSYDRIYEQYF
DNA: TGTGCCAGCAGTTACGACAGGATCTACGAGCAGTACTTC

J: TRBJ2-7
size: .
V: TRBV7-2
D: TRBD2
CDR3: CASSLTSGAHEQYF
DNA: TGTGCCAGCAGCCTAACTAGCGGGGCCCACGAGCAGTACTTC

J: TRBJ1-5
size: few
V: TRBV6-1
D: .
CDR3: CASMVGDQPQHF
DNA: TGTGCCAGCATGGTAGGGGATCAGCCCCAGCATTTT

J: TRBJ1-1
size: .
V: TRBV20-1
D: TRBD1
CDR3: CSANDRGMNTEAFF
DNA: TGCAGTGCTAATGACAGGGGGATGAACACTGAAGCTTTCTTT

J: TRBJ2-7
size: few
V: TRBV3-1
D: .
CDR3: CASSQKPHGSEQYF
DNA: TGTGCCAGCAGCCAAAAACCCCACGGGAGCGAGCAGTACTTC

J: TRBJ2-2
size: .
V: TRBV11-2
D: .
CDR3: CATRDGDNSNTGELFF
DNA: TGTGCCACCAGGGACGGGGACAATTCGAACACCGGGGAGCTGTTTTTT

J: TRBJ2-1
size: .
V: TRBV3-1
D: TRBD1
CDR3: CASSETGGGNNEQFF
DNA: TGTGCCAGCAGCGAGACAGGGGGAGGGAACAATGAGCAGTTCTTC

J: TRBJ2-7
size: .
V: TRBV7-2
D: .
CDR3: CASSVVPHSYEQYF
DNA: TGTGCCAGCAGCGTAGTGCCGCATTCCTACGAGCAGTACTTC

J: TRBJ2-1
size: .
V: TRBV15
D: .
CDR3: CVTSRRDGTTYNEQFF
DNA: TGTGTCACCAGCAGAAGGGACGGAACAACTTACAATGAGCAGTTCTTC

J: TRBJ1-1
size: .
V: TRBV29-1
D: .
CDR3: CSVEAGTRNTEAFF
DNA: TGCAGCGTTGAAGCGGGGACACGGAACACTGAAGCTTTCTTT

J: TRBJ2-1
size: few
V: TRBV3-1
D: TRBD2
CDR3: CASRGSGGPYNEQFF
DNA: TGTGCCAGCAGGGGTAGCGGGGGACCCTACAATGAGCAGTTCTTC

J: TRBJ2-4
size: .
V: TRBV6-5
D: .
CDR3: CASRTGLGNIQYF
DNA: TGTGCCAGCAGGACGGGTCTCGGGAACATTCAGTACTTC

J: TRBJ2-3
size: .
V: TRBV9
D: TRBD2
CDR3: CASSGNPSGGEQDTQYF
DNA: TGTGCCAGCAGCGGAAACCCTAGCGGGGGGGAGCAGGATACGCAGTATTTT

J: TRBJ2-1
size: .
V: TRBV6-2/TRBV6-3
D: .
CDR3: CASSSTYEQFF
DNA: TGTGCCAGCAGCTCTACCTACGAGCAGTTCTTC

J: TRBJ2-5
size: .
V: TRBV6-1
D: .
CDR3: CASINPASAGETQYF
DNA: TGTGCCAGTATAAATCCGGCTAGCGCGGGAGAGACCCAGTACTTC

J: TRBJ2-5
size: .
V: TRBV20-1
D: .
CDR3: CSARDPGSTRETQYF
DNA: TGCAGTGCTAGAGACCCGGGGAGCACCCGGGAGACCCAGTACTTC

J: TRBJ2-7
size: few
V: TRBV20-1
D: TRBD2
CDR3: CSARDPTSGSPQYF
DNA: TGCAGTGCTAGAGACCCGACTAGCGGGAGTCCCCAGTACTTC

J: TRBJ2-1
size: .
V: TRBV15
D: .
CDR3: CATSRDLGGNSDEQFF
DNA: TGTGCCACCAGCAGAGATTTGGGCGGCAACTCCGATGAGCAGTTCTTC

J: TRBJ1-2
size: .
V: TRBV11-2
D: .
CDR3: CASSLFETTYGYTF
DNA: TGTGCCAGCAGCTTATTCGAGACGACCTATGGCTACACCTTC

J: TRBJ2-7
size: .
V: TRBV6-5
D: .
CDR3: CASRKRGYEQYF
DNA: TGTGCCAGCAGAAAGAGGGGTTACGAGCAGTACTTC

J: TRBJ2-3
size: .
V: TRBV24-1
D: TRBD2
CDR3: CATSDGTSGGVDTQYF
DNA: TGTGCCACCAGTGATGGGACTAGCGGGGGGGTCGATACGCAGTATTTT

J: TRBJ2-5
size: .
V: TRBV21-1
D: .
CDR3: CASSPTGGEKTQYF
DNA: TGTGCCAGCAGCCCGACGGGAGGTGAGAAGACCCAGTACTTC

J: TRBJ2-7
size: .
V: TRBV12-3/TRBV12-4
D: .
CDR3: CASSFSGHSNEQYF
DNA: TGTGCCAGCAGTTTTTCGGGCCATTCCAATGAGCAGTACTTC

J: TRBJ2-3
size: .
V: TRBV7-2
D: TRBD2
CDR3: CASSSVWTSGRTDTQYF
DNA: TGTGCCAGCAGCTCAGTGTGGACTAGCGGGAGAACAGATACGCAGTATTTT

J: TRBJ2-4
size: .
V: TRBV15
D: TRBD2
CDR3: CATSRAGQGGNIQYF
DNA: TGTGCCACCAGCAGAGCTGGGCAGGGAGGGAACATTCAGTACTTC

J: TRBJ2-3
size: few
V: TRBV6-1
D: .
CDR3: CASSPPVEARGTDTQYF
DNA: TGTGCCAGCAGCCCCCCAGTTGAAGCGAGGGGCACAGATACGCAGTATTTT

J: TRBJ1-1
size: once
V: TRBV3-1
D: .
CDR3: CASSSGKNTEAFF
DNA: TGTGCCAGCAGCTCAGGGAAGAACACTGAAGCTTTCTTT

J: TRBJ2-5
size: few
V: TRBV12-3/TRBV12-4
D: .
CDR3: CASSTSGPQETQYF
DNA: TGTGCCAGCTCTACTAGTGGGCCCCAAGAGACCCAGTACTTC

J: TRBJ1-3
size: .
V: TRBV5-1
D: .
CDR3: CASSSDSAGGNTIYF
DNA: TGCGCCAGCAGCTCTGACAGCGCTGGTGGAAACACCATATATTTT

J: TRBJ2-3
size: .
V: TRBV28
D: .
CDR3: CASSLFRDPDTQYF
DNA: TGTGCCAGCAGTTTATTCAGGGACCCAGATACGCAGTATTTT

J: TRBJ1-2
size: .
V: TRBV7-2
D: .
CDR3: CASSLGTDYYGYTF
DNA: TGTGCCAGCAGCTTAGGGACGGACTACTATGGCTACACCTTC

J: TRBJ2-5
size: .
V: TRBV13
D: TRBD1
CDR3: CASRMTGVETQYF
DNA: TGTGCCAGCAGGATGACAGGGGTGGAGACCCAGTACTTC

J: TRBJ1-4
size: .
V: TRBV5-1
D: .
CDR3: CASSLVPQEEKLFF
DNA: TGCGCCAGCAGCTTGGTCCCTCAAGAGGAAAAACTGTTTTTT

J: TRBJ2-7
size: few
V: TRBV20-1
D: TRBD1
CDR3: CSAADRAHEQYF
DNA: TGCAGTGCCGCGGACAGGGCGCACGAGCAGTACTTC

J: TRBJ2-5
size: few
V: TRBV4-1
D: TRBD2
CDR3: CASSQELSGGQETQYF
DNA: TGCGCCAGCAGCCAAGAGCTTAGCGGGGGGCAAGAGACCCAGTACTTC

J: TRBJ1-4
size: few
V: TRBV6-1
D: TRBD1
CDR3: CASRSDRGRGDNEKLFF
DNA: TGTGCCAGCAGATCGGACAGGGGGCGAGGGGATAATGAAAAACTGTTTTTT

J: TRBJ2-3
size: .
V: TRBV29-1
D: .
CDR3: CSVDAEGTDTQYF
DNA: TGCAGCGTTGATGCAGAGGGCACAGATACGCAGTATTTT

J: TRBJ2-7
size: .
V: TRBV3-1
D: .
CDR3: CASSQDGSYEQHF
DNA: TGTGCCAGCAGCCAAGACGGTTCCTACGAGCAGCACTTC

J: TRBJ2-5
size: few
V: TRBV28
D: .
CDR3: CASSLRDGEQYF
DNA: TGTGCCAGCAGTTTAAGGGACGGAGAGCAGTACTTC

J: TRBJ2-5
size: few
V: TRBV5-1
D: .
CDR3: CASSLLGVGETQYF
DNA: TGCGCCAGCAGCCTTCTGGGGGTCGGAGAGACCCAGTACTTC

J: TRBJ1-2
size: .
V: TRBV7-3
D: .
CDR3: CASSPGSGYTF
DNA: TGTGCCAGCAGCCCCGGTAGTGGCTACACCTTC

J: TRBJ2-1
size: .
V: TRBV6-5
D: .
CDR3: CAVGALGRQFF
DNA: TGTGCCGTGGGGGCCCTGGGTAGGCAGTTCTTC

J: TRBJ2-7
size: few
V: TRBV6-6
D: .
CDR3: CASRPRGNEQYF
DNA: TGTGCCAGCAGACCGCGGGGCAATGAGCAGTACTTC